A single T cell receptor (beta chain) is shown here with its context. Its specificity is unknown. The sample originates from a study of cytotoxic CD8 clonotypes in ibrutinib-treated CLL. Study as a whole: Partial response occurred in roughly 24 patients and complete response in 2; at median around 5.5 years, about 14 remained remitted and roughly 12 progressed.

Study outcomes and limitations: Public clonotypes showed up rarely, and on treatment they shrank or held steady. Timing of sampling differed between sustained-remission and progressing patients. Clonality was elevated at ibrutinib response and had returned toward baseline at progression.

Repertoires were generated with immunoSEQ multiplex PCR, while TCRdb's copy carries only in-frame clones and drops some. The sample has 35,000 to 40,000 clones, about 70% seen once. Per the germline V gene, CDR1 is SGHRS and CDR2 is YFSETQ. The CDR3 runs 14 residues. The germline V and J ends were trimmed by 1 base and 4 bases, with 8 bases remaining between them. This sequence was found in a human donor with chronic lymphocytic leukemia. The chain recombines TRBV5-1 with TRBJ2-2, with a tentative D call TRBD1 (6 bases). The sample here was PBMCs, taken at disease progression, from a patient treated with ibrutinib. The CDR3 region has the DNA TGCGCCAGCAGCTTGTCCAGGGGCACCGGGGAGCTGTTTTTT. Residues: CASSLSRGTGELFF.